One T cell receptor (beta chain) is described in this entry. Its specificity is not known. This CDR3 spans 12 amino acids. The germline CDR1 and CDR2 sequences are MNHEY and SVGAGI. V was clipped by 7 bases and J by 12 bases, with 15 bases between them. Sequenced by immunoSEQ multiplex PCR; TCRdb stores in-frame clones only, minus some. Among tens of thousands of clones listed, around 94% were seen once. These data come from a study of graft-versus-host responses after intestinal transplantation. The material was unstimulated CD4+ T cells sorted from spleen or lymph node cells, obtained before transplant. The V call is TRBV6-5, the J call TRBJ1-4; no firm D call. This receptor was taken from a human donor who was the organ donor for an intestinal transplant. CDR3 loop: CASKSGFQELFF. The CDR3 nucleotides are TGTGCCAGCAAATCTGGGTTCCAGGAACTGTTTTTT.